A single sample is the source of the 27 T cell receptor beta chains below, sequenced in a study of cytomegalovirus exposure and HLA in healthy donors. The study ran its PCR with 60 Vbeta and 13 Jbeta primers. Repertoires were generated with immunoSEQ multiplex PCR, while TCRdb's copy carries only in-frame clones and drops some. The table shows some 130,000 clones, with over 70% occurring only once. Specimen: PBMCs. The receptors shown here come from a man in his forties in good health and CMV-seronegative.

In its sample, this clone was seen a few times. The rearrangement uses TRBV6-6 and TRBJ2-1, with D possibly TRBD2 on 6 matching bases. The V end was cut by 4 bases, the J end by 7 bases, with 17 bases between. The CDR3 runs 15 residues. Germline lookup yields CDR1 MNHNY and CDR2 SVGAGI (reference sequence). CDR3 sequence (DNA): TGTGCCAGCAGTTCCGAGGGACTTTGGCGGAATGAGCAGTTCTTC. This encodes CASSSEGLWRNEQFF.

The chain employs TRBV28 and TRBJ2-3; 8 positions match TRBD1. The CDR3 totals 14 residues. CDR1 and CDR2 (germline): MDHEN, SYDVKM. The V segment lost 8 bases and the J segment 5 bases; nucleotides outside the gene matches: 9. CDR3 sequence reads: CASRNQGAGDTQYF. The CDR3 DNA reads TGTGCCAGCCGCAATCAGGGGGCAGGAGATACGCAGTATTTT.

The V gene is TRBV6-5, the J gene TRBJ1-2, with TRBD1 as a possible D gene (5 bases). The CDR3 totals 15 residues. Germline V gene sequence: CDR1 MNHEY, CDR2 SVGAGI. The V end lost 0 bases, the J end lost 0 bases, and 8 bases lay between the germline ends. The DNA of the CDR3 is TGTGCCAGCAGTTACTCAGGGGCCGCTAACTATGGCTACACCTTC. This gives the protein CASSYSGAANYGYTF.

This clone was found once. This chain uses TRBV30 with TRBJ2-7; a possible D gene is TRBD1 (5 bases). The germline gives CDR1 GTSNPN, CDR2 SVGIG (reference sequence). The CDR3 has 14 residues. The ends were cut back, 1 base at V and 0 bases at J, with 10 bases in the middle. Here the CDR3 DNA reads TGTGCCTGGAGTGGGGGCCCGAGCTCCTACGAGCAGTACTTC. Protein product: CAWSGGPSSYEQYF.

The genes are TRBV14 and TRBJ2-7; tentatively, D is TRBD1 (6 bases). The germline gives CDR1 SGHDN, CDR2 FVKESK. Trimming pared 1 base from V and 5 bases from J, leaving 15 bases between. The CDR3 runs to 15 residues. DNA of the CDR3: TGTGCCAGCAGCCAAGGTAGGCAGGGGAGTGACGAGCAGTACTTC. Protein: CASSQGRQGSDEQYF.

This chain joins TRBV5-1 and TRBJ2-7, with D perhaps matching TRBD2 (6 bases). The CDR3 contains 15 residues. CDR1 and CDR2 (germline): SGHRS, YFSETQ. The V end lost 0 bases, the J end lost 0 bases, and 10 bases lay between the germline ends. In DNA, the CDR3 is TGCGCCAGCAGCTTGGAGGACTATGCCTCCTACGAGCAGTACTTC. Translated: CASSLEDYASYEQYF.

The rearrangement uses TRBV10-3 and TRBJ1-1; D is undetermined. Per the germline V gene, CDR1 is ENHRY and CDR2 is SYGVKD. Trimming shortened V by 10 bases and J by 0 bases, and 15 bases separated the two germline ends. The CDR3 sequence is 14 residues long. The CDR3: CATSRPGMNTEAFF. In DNA, the CDR3 is TGTGCCACCTCACGACCGGGGATGAACACTGAAGCTTTCTTT.

This clone occurred once. This chain links TRBV11-3 with TRBJ2-7; 9 bases are a match to TRBD1. CDR1 and CDR2 from the germline V gene are SGHNT and YENEEA. The trim removed 5 bases at V and 1 base at J, leaving 0 bases unmatched. The CDR3 contains 13 residues. The CDR3 DNA sequence: TGTGCCAGCAGCGACAGGGGGTCCTACGAGCAGTACTTC. The encoded protein is CASSDRGSYEQYF.

The rearrangement joins TRBV11-1 to TRBJ2-1; TRBD2 matches at 9 bases. The CDR3 consists of 15 residues. CDR1 and CDR2 (germline): SGHAT, FQDESV (reference sequence). V lost 8 bases to trimming and J lost 4 bases; unmatched junction nucleotides: 9. CDR3 DNA: TGTGCCAGCCTAGAGGCGCGGGGGGGTTACAATGAGCAGTTCTTC. This codes for CASLEARGGYNEQFF.

The chain is built from TRBV15 and TRBJ1-4, with D tentatively TRBD1 (5 bases). The CDR3 loop spans 14 amino acids. V lost 1 base and J 8 bases, leaving 11 bases between the germline ends. Looked up from germline, CDR1 is LNHNV and CDR2 is YYDKDF (reference sequence). The CDR3 bases are TGTGCCACCAGCAGAGCGGGGGGAAACGAAAAACTGTTTTTT. This gives the protein CATSRAGGNEKLFF. Based on the CDR3 plus reference TRBV15 and TRBJ1-4, the full variable domain is DAMVIQNPRYQVTQFGKPVTLSCSQTLNHNVMYWYQQKSSQAPKLLFHYYDKDFNNEADTPDNFQSRRPNTSFCFLDIRSPGLGDTAMYLCATSRAGGNEKLFFGSGTQLSVL.

V and J are TRBV18 and TRBJ1-1, with a weak D call TRBD1 (5 bases). Per germline, CDR1 KGHSH and CDR2 LQKENI. The CDR3 covers 13 residues. Trimming left V 2 bases short and J 4 bases short, with 8 bases between. The DNA of the CDR3 is TGTGCCAGCTCACCATGGGGGGGCACTGAAGCTTTCTTT. Its protein is CASSPWGGTEAFF.

V is TRBV6-1 and J is TRBJ2-5; 9 bases are shared with TRBD1. CDR3 length: 15 amino acids. Germline CDR1 reads MNHNS; CDR2 reads SASEGT. The V segment lost 5 bases and the J segment 1 base; nucleotides outside the gene matches: 5. Here the CDR3 reads CASSRQGGAQETQYF. Here the CDR3 DNA reads TGTGCCAGCAGTAGACAGGGGGGGGCCCAAGAGACCCAGTACTTC.

This clone was seen a handful of times. V and J are TRBV14 and TRBJ1-1, with 8 bases fitting TRBD1. J lost 0 bases, V lost 8 bases, and 2 bases had no gene match. The CDR3 covers 13 residues. From germline, CDR1 is SGHDN and CDR2 FVKESK. The CDR3 loop is CASDRGLNTEAFF. CDR3 nucleotides: TGTGCCAGCGACAGGGGACTGAACACTGAAGCTTTCTTT.

The gene calls are TRBV4-2 and TRBJ2-1; D is uncertain. Germline loops: CDR1 LGHNA, CDR2 YNFKEQ. With 0 bases removed from V and 15 bases from J, the gap between germline ends came to 27 bases. The CDR3 totals 17 residues. The CDR3: CASSQDVGQTVTRRLFF. CDR3 DNA sequence: TGTGCCAGCAGCCAAGACGTCGGTCAGACTGTGACGAGGCGTCTGTTCTTC.

The chain employs TRBV2 and TRBJ2-3; 10 nucleotides agree with TRBD2. This CDR3 is built from 16 residues. In germline, CDR1 is SNHLY, CDR2 FYNNEI. V dropped 8 bases and J dropped 1; count of bases not matched to a gene: 9. The CDR3: CASESLTSGGTDTQYF. CDR3 bases: TGTGCCAGCGAGTCTCTAACTAGCGGGGGCACAGATACGCAGTATTTT.

The genes are TRBV13 and TRBJ2-5; D may be TRBD1 (6 bases). The CDR3 has 16 residues. V lost 5 bases to trimming and J lost 0 bases, with 16 bases between them. Per germline, CDR1 PRHDT and CDR2 FYEKMQ (reference sequence). The CDR3 sequence: CASSLEGHGYQETQYF. The CDR3 bases are TGTGCCAGCAGCCTCGAGGGACATGGGTACCAAGAGACCCAGTACTTC.

This chain connects TRBV9 to TRBJ2-7; 7 bases are a match to TRBD1. This CDR3 has 15 residues. After removal of 4 bases from V and 6 bases from J, the junction contained 13 bases not matched to a gene. Looked up from germline, CDR1 is SGDLS and CDR2 is YYNGEE. Here the CDR3 DNA reads TGTGCCAGCAGCCCTCCCGACAGGGACCTTGGCGAGCAGTACTTC. Translating gives CASSPPDRDLGEQYF.

This sequence joins TRBV27 and TRBJ2-7; TRBD1 matches 9 bases. J gave up 6 bases and V 4 bases, and 7 bases lay outside the gene matches. The CDR3 totals 14 residues. CDR1 MNHEY and CDR2 SMNVEV come from the germline V gene (reference sequence). DNA of the CDR3: TGTGCCAGCAGTTCCCGGACAGGGGCGGGCGAGCAGTACTTC. Protein product: CASSSRTGAGEQYF.

In DNA form, the CDR3 reads TGTGCCAGCTCACACGACAGGGCGCTGAGCACAGATACGCAGTATTTT. Translating gives CASSHDRALSTDTQYF. The chain links TRBV18 to TRBJ2-3; 7 bases agree with TRBD1. The germline CDR1 and CDR2 sequences are KGHSH and LQKENI. The CDR3 extends over 16 amino acids. V dropped 4 bases and J dropped 0; count of bases not matched to a gene: 7.

This sequence joins TRBV5-1 and TRBJ2-4, with 7 bases lining up with TRBD2. The CDR3 is 17 residues long. Unmatched junction bases numbered 6, after V lost 0 bases and J lost 0 bases. CDR1 is SGHRS, CDR2 YFSETQ, per germline. The chain's CDR3 is CASSLEGTTLAKNIQYF. The CDR3 DNA reads as TGCGCCAGCAGCTTGGAGGGGACTACCTTAGCCAAAAACATTCAGTACTTC.

V usage is TRBV7-3 and J usage is TRBJ1-1, with a weak D call TRBD1 (5 bases). CDR1 is SGHTA, CDR2 FQGTGA, per germline. Trimming stripped 1 base from V and 4 bases from J, with 13 bases between. The CDR3 is 15 residues long. CDR3 DNA: TGTGCCAGCAGCTTAAGGAGTGGGGGGACCACTGAAGCTTTCTTT. Amino acid sequence: CASSLRSGGTTEAFF.

The chain couples TRBV9 to TRBJ1-4; 7 nucleotides align to TRBD1. The CDR3 covers 16 residues. With 3 bases clipped from V and 6 bases from J, the junction kept 11 bases outside the gene matches. Germline V lookup: CDR1 SGDLS, CDR2 YYNGEE. CDR3 region: CASSGRSGQFYEKLFF. CDR3 nucleotide sequence: TGTGCCAGCAGCGGCAGATCGGGACAGTTCTATGAAAAACTGTTTTTT.

The chain carries TRBV6-1 and TRBJ2-7, with 8 bases fitting TRBD1. J lost 5 bases, V lost 1 base, and 7 bases had no gene match. The CDR3 sequence is 15 residues long. The germline V gene has CDR1 MNHNS and CDR2 SASEGT. CDR3 DNA sequence: TGTGCCAGCAGTGAAGGATCCTCAGGGGGCCACGAGCAGTACTTC. Its translation: CASSEGSSGGHEQYF.

The rearrangement uses TRBV4-3 and TRBJ1-4, with D possibly matching TRBD1 (5 bases). The germline V gene has CDR1 LGHNA and CDR2 YSLEER. The CDR3 spans 15 residues. The V and J ends lost 4 bases and 3 bases respectively, with 12 bases between them. CDR3 in amino acids: CASSRRPGANEKLFF. The DNA of the CDR3 is TGCGCCAGCAGCCGCCGGCCGGGGGCTAATGAAAAACTGTTTTTT.

Here the CDR3 reads CASSETGGRGYTF. The CDR3 DNA reads as TGTGCCAGCAGCGAGACAGGGGGCCGTGGCTACACCTTC. The V gene is TRBV11-3, the J gene TRBJ1-2; the match to TRBD1 covers 10 bases. CDR1 SGHNT and CDR2 YENEEA come from the germline V gene. The ends lost 5 bases at V and 7 bases at J; junction bases unmatched: 4. This CDR3 region has 13 residues.

This rearrangement joins TRBV7-8 to TRBJ2-5; D possibly corresponds to TRBD1 (5 bases). Trimming shortened V by 3 bases and J by 4 bases, and 18 bases separated the two germline ends. Per the germline V gene, CDR1 is SGHVS and CDR2 is FQNEAQ. The CDR3 covers 16 residues. CDR3 DNA: TGTGCCAGCAGCTTGTTAGGACACTCAGGCGGAGAGACCCAGTACTTC. Residues: CASSLLGHSGGETQYF.

The chain links TRBV2 to TRBJ2-2, with D hard to call. Germline V gives CDR1 SNHLY, CDR2 FYNNEI. V dropped 6 bases and J dropped 5 bases, with 7 bases sitting between them. The CDR3 is made up of 12 amino acids. The chain's CDR3 is CASSLGTGELFF. CDR3 nucleotides: TGTGCCAGCAGCCTAGGAACCGGGGAGCTGTTTTTT.